This T cell receptor (beta chain) was documented in a study of shared clonotypes between healthy human individuals. With regard to this clone: No antigen is known for it.

The input for sorted-subset replicate PCRs was around 200 ng DNA, about 30,000 T cell genomes. This table comes from immunoSEQ multiplex PCR, and its TCRdb copy is limited to in-frame clones, with some not included. The table shows around 2.3 million clones, with nearly 97% occurring only once. Overall study results and limits: Relative to clonotypes present in all four donors, those not shared had lower generation probabilities. Naive CD4 clonotypes overlapped across a handful of donors at roughly 5.1%.

The sequence was obtained from a man in his late teens or twenties in good health. What was sequenced was naive CD4+ T cells sorted from blood. Subset of the sample: CD45RA+ positively selected.

CDR3 DNA sequence: TGTGCCAGCAGCACGCGACAGGGATCGTTCCTAGATACGCAGTATTTT. Translating it yields CASSTRQGSFLDTQYF. The chain combines TRBV5-6 with TRBJ2-3, with 7 positions matching TRBD1. The CDR3 runs to 16 residues. CDR1 and CDR2 from the germline V gene are SGHDT and YYEEEE. V gave up 4 bases and J gave up 5 bases; unmatched junction bases: 13.